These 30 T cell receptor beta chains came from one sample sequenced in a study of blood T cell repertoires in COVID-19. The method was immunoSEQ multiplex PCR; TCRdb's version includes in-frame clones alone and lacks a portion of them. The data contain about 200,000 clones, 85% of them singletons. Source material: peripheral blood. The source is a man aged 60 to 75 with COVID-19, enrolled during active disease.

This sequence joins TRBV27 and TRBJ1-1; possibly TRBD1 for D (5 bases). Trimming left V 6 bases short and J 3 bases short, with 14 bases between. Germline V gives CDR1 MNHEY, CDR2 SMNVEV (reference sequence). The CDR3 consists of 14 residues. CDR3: CASSGGGRYTEAFF. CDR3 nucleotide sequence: TGTGCCAGCAGCGGGGGAGGGAGATACACTGAAGCTTTCTTT.

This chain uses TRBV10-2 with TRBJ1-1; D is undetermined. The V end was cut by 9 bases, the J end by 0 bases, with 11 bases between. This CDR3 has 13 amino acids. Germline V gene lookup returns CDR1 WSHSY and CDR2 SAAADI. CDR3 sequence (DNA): TGCGCCAGTCGGGAGCAAATGAACACTGAAGCTTTCTTT. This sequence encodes CASREQMNTEAFF.

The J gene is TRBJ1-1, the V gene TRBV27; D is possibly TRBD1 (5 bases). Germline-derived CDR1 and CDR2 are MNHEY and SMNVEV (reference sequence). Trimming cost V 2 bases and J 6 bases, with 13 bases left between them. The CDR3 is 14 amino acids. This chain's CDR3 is CASSLGGRGSEAFF. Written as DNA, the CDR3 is TGTGCCAGCAGTTTAGGCGGGAGGGGCTCTGAAGCTTTCTTT.

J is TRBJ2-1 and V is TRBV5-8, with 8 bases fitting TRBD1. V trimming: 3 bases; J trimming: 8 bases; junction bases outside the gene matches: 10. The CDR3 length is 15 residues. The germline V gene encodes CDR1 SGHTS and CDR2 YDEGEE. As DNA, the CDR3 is TGTGCCAGCAGCTACCTTACAGGGGGACGGGATGAGCAGTTCTTC. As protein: CASSYLTGGRDEQFF.

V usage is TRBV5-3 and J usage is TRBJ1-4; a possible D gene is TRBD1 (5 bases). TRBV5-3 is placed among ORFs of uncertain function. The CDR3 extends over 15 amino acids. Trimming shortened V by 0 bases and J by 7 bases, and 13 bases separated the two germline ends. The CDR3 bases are TGTGCCAGAAGCTTGGCGCCAGGGTGGGTTGAAAAACTGTTTTTT. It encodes CARSLAPGWVEKLFF.

CDR3 sequence (DNA): TGTGCCAGCAGCTTGCAGTCTGAAGCTTTCTTT. Amino acids: CASSLQSEAFF. V usage is TRBV5-6 and J usage is TRBJ1-1; D uncertain. This CDR3 region has 11 residues. With 1 base removed from V and 6 bases from J, the gap between germline ends came to 4 bases. The V gene's germline CDR1 is SGHDT and CDR2 YYEEEE. Drawing the rest from reference TRBV5-6 and TRBJ1-1, the complete variable domain is DAGVTQSPTHLIKTRGQQVTLRCSPKSGHDTVSWYQQALGQGPQFIFQYYEEEERQRGNFPDRFSGHQFPNYSSELNVNALLLGDSALYLCASSLQSEAFFGQGTRLTVV.

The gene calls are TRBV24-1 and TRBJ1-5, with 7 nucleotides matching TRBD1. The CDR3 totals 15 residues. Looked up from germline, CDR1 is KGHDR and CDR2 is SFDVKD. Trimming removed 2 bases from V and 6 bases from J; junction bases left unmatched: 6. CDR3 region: CATSDSRQGGQPQHF. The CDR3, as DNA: TGTGCCACCAGTGATTCCCGACAGGGCGGTCAGCCCCAGCATTTT.

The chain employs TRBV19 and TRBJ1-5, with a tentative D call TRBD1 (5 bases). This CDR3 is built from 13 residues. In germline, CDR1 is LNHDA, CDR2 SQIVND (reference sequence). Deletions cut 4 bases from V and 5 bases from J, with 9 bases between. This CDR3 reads CASSTTRDQPQHF. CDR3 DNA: TGTGCCAGTAGTACTACCAGGGATCAGCCCCAGCATTTT.

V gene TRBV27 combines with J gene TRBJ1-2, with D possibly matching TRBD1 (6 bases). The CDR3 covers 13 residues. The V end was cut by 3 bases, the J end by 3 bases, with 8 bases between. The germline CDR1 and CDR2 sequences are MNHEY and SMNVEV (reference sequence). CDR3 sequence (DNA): TGTGCCAGCAGTTTTGCAGGGGACTATGGCTACACCTTC. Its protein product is CASSFAGDYGYTF.

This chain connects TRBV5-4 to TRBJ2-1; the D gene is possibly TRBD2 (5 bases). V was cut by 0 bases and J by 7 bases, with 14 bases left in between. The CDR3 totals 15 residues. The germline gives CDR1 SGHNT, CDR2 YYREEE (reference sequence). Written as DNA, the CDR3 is TGTGCCAGCAGCTTGGAACCGGGAACGGCGAATGAGCAGTTCTTC. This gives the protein CASSLEPGTANEQFF.

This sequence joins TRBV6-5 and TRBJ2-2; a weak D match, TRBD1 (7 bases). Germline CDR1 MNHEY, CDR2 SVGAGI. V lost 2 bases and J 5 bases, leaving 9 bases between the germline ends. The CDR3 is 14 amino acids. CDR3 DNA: TGTGCCAGCAGTTACCAGGGGGGTACCGGGGAGCTGTTTTTT. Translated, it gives CASSYQGGTGELFF.

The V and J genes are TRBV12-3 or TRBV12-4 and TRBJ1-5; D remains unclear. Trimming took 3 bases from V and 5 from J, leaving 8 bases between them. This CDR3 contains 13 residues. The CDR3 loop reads CASSLEGDQPQHF. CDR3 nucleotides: TGTGCCAGCAGTTTGGAGGGTGATCAGCCCCAGCATTTT.

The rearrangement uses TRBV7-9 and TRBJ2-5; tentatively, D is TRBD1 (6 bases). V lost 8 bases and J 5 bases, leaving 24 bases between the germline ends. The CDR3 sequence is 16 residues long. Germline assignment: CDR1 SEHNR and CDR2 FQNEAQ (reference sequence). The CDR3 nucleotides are TGTGCCAGCGGAGTTACAATGGGGGCTTTTGGCGAGACCCAGTACTTC. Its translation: CASGVTMGAFGETQYF.

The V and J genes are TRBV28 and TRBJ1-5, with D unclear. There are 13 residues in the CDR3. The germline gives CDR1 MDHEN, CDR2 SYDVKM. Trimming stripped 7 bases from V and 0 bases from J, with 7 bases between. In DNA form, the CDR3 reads TGTGCCAGCAATCGGTATAGCAATCAGCCCCAGCATTTT. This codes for CASNRYSNQPQHF. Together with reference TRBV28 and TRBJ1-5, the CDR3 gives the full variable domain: DVKVTQSSRYLVKRTGEKVFLECVQDMDHENMFWYRQDPGLGLRLIYFSYDVKMKEKGDIPEGYSVSREKKERFSLILESASTNQTSMYLCASNRYSNQPQHFGDGTRLSIL.

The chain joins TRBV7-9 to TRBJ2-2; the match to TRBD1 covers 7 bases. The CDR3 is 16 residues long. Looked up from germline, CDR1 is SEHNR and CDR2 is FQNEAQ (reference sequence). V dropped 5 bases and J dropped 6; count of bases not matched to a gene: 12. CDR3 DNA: TGTGCCAGCAGCAAAACGACAGGGAAGATCCCCGGGGAGCTGTTTTTT. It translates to CASSKTTGKIPGELFF.

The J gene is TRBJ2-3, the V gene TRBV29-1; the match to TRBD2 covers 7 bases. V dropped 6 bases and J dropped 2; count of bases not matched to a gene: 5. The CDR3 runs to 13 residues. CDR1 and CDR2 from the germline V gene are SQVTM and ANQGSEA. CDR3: CSVGEGFTDTQYF. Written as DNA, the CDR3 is TGCAGCGTGGGGGAGGGATTCACAGATACGCAGTATTTT.

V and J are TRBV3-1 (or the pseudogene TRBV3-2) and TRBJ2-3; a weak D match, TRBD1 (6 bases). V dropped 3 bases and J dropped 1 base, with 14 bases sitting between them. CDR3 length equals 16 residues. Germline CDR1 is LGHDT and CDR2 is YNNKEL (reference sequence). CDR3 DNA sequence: TGTGCCAGCAGCCACAGATCAAACAGGGGCACAGATACGCAGTATTTT. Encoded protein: CASSHRSNRGTDTQYF.

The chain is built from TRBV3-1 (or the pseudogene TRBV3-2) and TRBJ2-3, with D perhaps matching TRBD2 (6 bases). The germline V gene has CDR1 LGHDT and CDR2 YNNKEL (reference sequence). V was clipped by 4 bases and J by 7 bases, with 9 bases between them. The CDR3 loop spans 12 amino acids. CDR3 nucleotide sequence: TGTGCCAGCAGCCCAGGGACTTATACGCAGTATTTT. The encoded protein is CASSPGTYTQYF.

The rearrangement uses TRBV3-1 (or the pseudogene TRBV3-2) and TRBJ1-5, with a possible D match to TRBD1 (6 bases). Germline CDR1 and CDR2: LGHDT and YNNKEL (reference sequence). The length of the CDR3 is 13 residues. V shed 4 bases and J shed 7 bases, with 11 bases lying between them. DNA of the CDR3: TGTGCCAGCAGCCTGACAGGAAAACAGCCCCAGCATTTT. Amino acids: CASSLTGKQPQHF.

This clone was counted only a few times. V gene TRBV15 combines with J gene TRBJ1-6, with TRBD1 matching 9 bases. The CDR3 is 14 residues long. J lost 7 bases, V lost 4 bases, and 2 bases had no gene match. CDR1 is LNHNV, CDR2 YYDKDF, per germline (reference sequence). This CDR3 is CATSTDRGNSPLHF. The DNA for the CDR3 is TGTGCCACCAGCACGGACAGGGGAAATTCACCCCTCCACTTT.

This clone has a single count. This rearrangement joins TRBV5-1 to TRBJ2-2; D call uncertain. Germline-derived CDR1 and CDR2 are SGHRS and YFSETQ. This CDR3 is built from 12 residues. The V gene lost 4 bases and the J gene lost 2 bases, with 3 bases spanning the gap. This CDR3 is CASSPNTGELFF. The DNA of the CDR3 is TGCGCCAGCAGCCCTAACACCGGGGAGCTGTTTTTT.

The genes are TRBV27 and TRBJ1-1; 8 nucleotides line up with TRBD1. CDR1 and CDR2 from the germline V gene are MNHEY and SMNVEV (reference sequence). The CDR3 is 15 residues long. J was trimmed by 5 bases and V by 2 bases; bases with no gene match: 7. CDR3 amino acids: CASSLGRTGHTEAFF. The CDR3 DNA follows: TGTGCCAGCAGTTTAGGTAGGACAGGGCATACTGAAGCTTTCTTT.

The CDR3 spells CASSPAGGDQPQHF. In nucleotides, the CDR3 is TGTGCCAGCAGCCCGGCCGGGGGAGATCAGCCCCAGCATTTT. V gene TRBV3-1 (or the pseudogene TRBV3-2) combines with J gene TRBJ1-5; D might be TRBD1 (5 bases). This CDR3 spans 14 amino acids. The V end was cut by 4 bases, the J end by 5 bases, with 12 bases between. The V gene's germline CDR1 is LGHDT and CDR2 YNNKEL (reference sequence).

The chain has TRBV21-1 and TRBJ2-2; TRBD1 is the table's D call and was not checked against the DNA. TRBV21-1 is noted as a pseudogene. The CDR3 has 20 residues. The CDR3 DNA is TGTGCCAGCAGCAAAGGGGCAGGGTTCCCGACCGAAATACACACCGGGGAGCTGTTTTTT. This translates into CASSKGAGFPTEIHTGELFF.

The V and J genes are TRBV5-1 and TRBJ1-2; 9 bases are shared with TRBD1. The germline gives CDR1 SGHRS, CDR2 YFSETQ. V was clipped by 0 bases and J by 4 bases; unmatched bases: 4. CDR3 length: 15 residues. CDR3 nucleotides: TGCGCCAGCAGCTTGGAGAGACAGGGGGGCTATGGCTACACCTTC. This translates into CASSLERQGGYGYTF.

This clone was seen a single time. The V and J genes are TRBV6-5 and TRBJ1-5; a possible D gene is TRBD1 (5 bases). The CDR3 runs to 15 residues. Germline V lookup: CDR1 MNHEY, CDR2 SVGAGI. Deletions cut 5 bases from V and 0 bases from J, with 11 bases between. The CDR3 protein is CASSQTENSNQPQHF. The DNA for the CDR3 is TGTGCCAGCAGTCAGACAGAAAATAGCAATCAGCCCCAGCATTTT.

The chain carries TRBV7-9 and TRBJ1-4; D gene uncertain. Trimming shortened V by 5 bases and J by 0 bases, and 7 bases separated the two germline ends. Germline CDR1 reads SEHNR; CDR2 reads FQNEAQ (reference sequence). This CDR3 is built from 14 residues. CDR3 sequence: CASSPGSTNEKLFF. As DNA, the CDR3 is TGTGCCAGCAGCCCGGGGTCAACTAATGAAAAACTGTTTTTT. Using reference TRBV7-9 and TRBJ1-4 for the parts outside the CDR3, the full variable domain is DTGVSQNPRHKITKRGQNVTFRCDPISEHNRLYWYRQTLGQGPEFLTYFQNEAQLEKSRLLSDRFSAERPKGSFSTLEIQRTEQGDSAMYLCASSPGSTNEKLFFGSGTQLSVL.

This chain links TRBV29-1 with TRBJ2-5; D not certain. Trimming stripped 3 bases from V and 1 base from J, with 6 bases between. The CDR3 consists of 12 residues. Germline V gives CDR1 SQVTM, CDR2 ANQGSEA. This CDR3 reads CSVDSLQETQYF. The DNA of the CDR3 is TGCAGCGTTGACAGTCTCCAAGAGACCCAGTACTTC.

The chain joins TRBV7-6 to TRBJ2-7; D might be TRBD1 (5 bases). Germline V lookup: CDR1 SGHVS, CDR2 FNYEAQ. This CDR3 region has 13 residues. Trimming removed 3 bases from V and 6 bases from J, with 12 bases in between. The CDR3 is CASSLDTMGEQYF. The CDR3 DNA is TGTGCCAGCAGCTTGGACACGATGGGCGAGCAGTACTTC.

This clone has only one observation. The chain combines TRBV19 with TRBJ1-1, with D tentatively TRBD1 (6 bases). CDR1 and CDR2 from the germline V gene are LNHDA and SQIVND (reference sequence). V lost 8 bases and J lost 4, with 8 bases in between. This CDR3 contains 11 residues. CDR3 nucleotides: TGTGCCAGTCAGGGGATCACTGAAGCTTTCTTT. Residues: CASQGITEAFF.